The TCR beta chain described here comes from a study of beta chain features in type 1 diabetes. Whole-study context: Cells sorted and examined across all samples totaled approximately 110 million.

Expressed TCRB transcripts were sequenced after all isolated RNA was converted to cDNA. Repertoires were generated with immunoSEQ multiplex PCR, while TCRdb's copy carries only in-frame clones and drops some. The sample gives about 240,000 clones, 25% to 35% of which show up once; 4% is in the top ten. The V end was cut by 0 bases, the J end by 9 bases, with 7 bases between. CDR3 length: 12 residues. Germline loops: CDR1 SGHDN, CDR2 FVKESK. The rearrangement links TRBV14 to TRBJ2-3; D may be TRBD1 (6 bases). Sequenced sample: central memory CD4+ T cells from blood. This clonotype was sampled from a young man in good health. In DNA form, the CDR3 reads TGTGCCAGCAGCCAAGACAGGGGAACGCAGTATTTT. Translated, it gives CASSQDRGTQYF.